This T cell receptor (beta chain) is drawn from a study of CD8 T cells in ankylosing spondylitis. Construction of TCR beta libraries was performed using quantitative 5'-RACE with molecular barcodes. TCRdb processed the 5' RACE reads anew with MiXCR; each CDR3 protein has one entry. Among approximately 290,000 distinct CDR3 sequences listed, 20% to 25% were seen once. Many counts were recorded for this clonotype. V lost 1 base and J 3 bases, leaving 6 bases between the germline ends. CDR1 is SEHNR and CDR2 is FQNEAQ in the germline V gene (reference sequence). CDR3 length equals 13 residues. The gene calls are TRBV7-9 and TRBJ1-2; no definite D call. This receptor was taken from a female donor with ankylosing spondylitis or in good health (not recorded which). Input material: blood, either unsorted or a sorted T cell fraction (not recorded which). CDR3 sequence: CASSLVGDYGYTF. CDR3 nucleotide sequence: TGTGCCAGCAGCTTAGTAGGTGACTATGGCTACACCTTC.